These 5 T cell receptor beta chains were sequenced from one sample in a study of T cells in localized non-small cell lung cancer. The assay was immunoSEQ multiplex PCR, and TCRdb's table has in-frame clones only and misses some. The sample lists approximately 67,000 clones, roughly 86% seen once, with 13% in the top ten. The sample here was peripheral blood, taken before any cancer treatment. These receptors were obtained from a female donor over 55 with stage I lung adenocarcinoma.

Here the CDR3 reads CASSVNGQGTDTQYF. As DNA, the CDR3 is TGTGCCAGCAGTGTTAACGGACAGGGCACAGATACGCAGTATTTT. The rearrangement uses TRBV6-4 and TRBJ2-3; TRBD1 agrees at 7 bases. The CDR3 covers 15 residues. Germline V gives CDR1 MRHNA, CDR2 SNTAGT. J was trimmed by 1 base and V by 4 bases; bases with no gene match: 5.

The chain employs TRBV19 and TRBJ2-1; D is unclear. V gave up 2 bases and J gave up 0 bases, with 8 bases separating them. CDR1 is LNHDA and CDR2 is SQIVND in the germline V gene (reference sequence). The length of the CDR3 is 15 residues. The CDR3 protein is CASSIKGSSYNEQFF. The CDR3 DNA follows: TGTGCCAGTAGTATAAAGGGTAGCTCCTACAATGAGCAGTTCTTC.

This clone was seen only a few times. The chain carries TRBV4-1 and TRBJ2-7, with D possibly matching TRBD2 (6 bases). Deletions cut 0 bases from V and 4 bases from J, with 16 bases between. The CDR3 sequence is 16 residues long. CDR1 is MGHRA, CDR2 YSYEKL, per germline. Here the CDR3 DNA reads TGCGCCAGCAGCCAAGACCGGGACTTGACAACATACGAGCAGTACTTC. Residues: CASSQDRDLTTYEQYF.

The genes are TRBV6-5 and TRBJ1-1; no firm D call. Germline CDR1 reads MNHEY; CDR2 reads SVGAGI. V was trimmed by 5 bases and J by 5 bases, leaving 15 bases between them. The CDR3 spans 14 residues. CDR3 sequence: CASSTSILGTEAFF. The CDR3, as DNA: TGTGCCAGCAGTACAAGCATTTTGGGTACTGAAGCTTTCTTT.

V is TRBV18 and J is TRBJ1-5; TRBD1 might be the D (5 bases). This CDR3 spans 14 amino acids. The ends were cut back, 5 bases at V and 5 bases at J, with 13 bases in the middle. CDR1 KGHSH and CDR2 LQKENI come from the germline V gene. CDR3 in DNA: TGTGCCAGCTCAATTCGGGGGGATGATCAGCCCCAGCATTTT. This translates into CASSIRGDDQPQHF.